The 26 T cell receptor beta chains reported below all come from one sample, sequenced in a study of blood T cell repertoires in COVID-19. Assay: immunoSEQ multiplex PCR; the TCRdb copy retains only in-frame clones and omits some. The top ten clones hold 3.2% of a sample with 150,000 to 200,000 clones, 65% to 85% of them seen once. The sample consisted of PBMCs or T cells enriched from blood (not recorded which). Receptors originate from a woman under 40 who had been exposed to COVID-19.

The chain links TRBV19 to TRBJ1-5; D is ambiguous. V dropped 1 base and J dropped 5 bases, with 9 bases sitting between them. Per the germline V gene, CDR1 is LNHDA and CDR2 is SQIVND (reference sequence). The CDR3 has 14 amino acids. The CDR3 protein is CASSIGRGDQPQHF. In DNA form, the CDR3 reads TGTGCCAGTAGTATAGGTCGCGGAGATCAGCCCCAGCATTTT.

The V call is TRBV4-1, the J call TRBJ1-2; a weak D match, TRBD1 (5 bases). V lost 4 bases and J 5 bases, leaving 17 bases between the germline ends. Germline V gives CDR1 MGHRA, CDR2 YSYEKL. CDR3 length: 15 residues. Here the CDR3 reads CASSPSGGHTYGYTF. The CDR3 nucleotides read TGCGCCAGCAGCCCATCCGGCGGACACACATATGGCTACACCTTC.

V and J are TRBV9 and TRBJ1-2; 10 bases align to TRBD1. The CDR3 contains 14 residues. Germline-derived CDR1 and CDR2 are SGDLS and YYNGEE. After removal of 4 bases from V and 4 bases from J, the junction contained 4 bases not matched to a gene. The CDR3 DNA follows: TGTGCCAGCAGCTCCGGGACAGGGGTCTATGGCTACACCTTC. Protein: CASSSGTGVYGYTF.

V usage is TRBV7-3 and J usage is TRBJ2-2, with 7 positions matching TRBD2. After removal of 5 bases from V and 4 bases from J, the junction contained 10 bases not matched to a gene. CDR1 and CDR2 (germline): SGHTA, FQGTGA. CDR3 length equals 16 residues. The CDR3 here is CASSQTMAGVTGELFF. CDR3 DNA: TGTGCCAGCAGCCAGACGATGGCGGGGGTCACCGGGGAGCTGTTTTTT.

The V and J genes are TRBV5-1 and TRBJ1-1; D not certain. Germline V gene data show CDR1 as SGHRS and CDR2 as YFSETQ. This CDR3 is 14 amino acids long. Trimming left V 7 bases short and J 3 bases short, with 16 bases between. The CDR3 bases are TGCGCCAGCGCCTTTGGACGGGGAGACACTGAAGCTTTCTTT. This translates into CASAFGRGDTEAFF.

This chain links TRBV15 with TRBJ2-2, with TRBD1 identical over 7 bases. Germline CDR1 reads LNHNV; CDR2 reads YYDKDF (reference sequence). J was trimmed by 5 bases and V by 2 bases; bases with no gene match: 5. The CDR3 is made up of 15 amino acids. CDR3: CATSRPGQLTGELFF. Written as DNA, the CDR3 is TGTGCCACCAGCAGACCGGGACAGTTGACCGGGGAGCTGTTTTTT.

The rearrangement uses TRBV7-2 and TRBJ2-3, with TRBD2 identical over 7 bases. In germline, CDR1 is SGHTA, CDR2 FQGNSA. V was clipped by 6 bases and J by 10 bases; unmatched bases: 7. The CDR3 is made up of 12 amino acids. The CDR3 protein is CASRGGEGAQYF. In nucleotides, the CDR3 is TGTGCCAGCAGGGGAGGGGAGGGTGCGCAGTATTTT.

The rearrangement links TRBV6-2 or TRBV6-3 to TRBJ2-2; D perhaps matches TRBD2 (5 bases). In germline, CDR1 is MNHEY, CDR2 SVGEGT. Trimming cost V 0 bases and J 4 bases, with 27 bases left between them. This CDR3 has 21 amino acids. In DNA form, the CDR3 reads TGTGCCAGCAGTTACTCTTTCGCCCATGCCCGGTCGAGGGCGGCCACCGGGGAGCTGTTTTTT. This translates into CASSYSFAHARSRAATGELFF.

This clone was observed a handful of times. This chain connects TRBV15 to TRBJ1-4, with D tentatively TRBD1 (6 bases). Germline values: CDR1 LNHNV, CDR2 YYDKDF (reference sequence). V was cut by 1 base and J by 0 bases, with 30 bases left in between. This CDR3 spans 23 amino acids. As DNA, the CDR3 is TGTGCCACCAGCAGAGGCCCTACCCGCGGGGGCACAGGCCCTGCTACAACTAATGAAAAACTGTTTTTT. Translated: CATSRGPTRGGTGPATTNEKLFF. Full variable domain (outside the CDR3, taken from reference TRBV15 and TRBJ1-4): DAMVIQNPRYQVTQFGKPVTLSCSQTLNHNVMYWYQQKSSQAPKLLFHYYDKDFNNEADTPDNFQSRRPNTSFCFLDIRSPGLGDTAMYLCATSRGPTRGGTGPATTNEKLFFGSGTQLSVL.

The chain is built from TRBV5-1 and TRBJ2-1; D remains ambiguous. The germline V and J ends were trimmed by 0 bases and 8 bases, with 15 bases remaining between them. Germline lookup yields CDR1 SGHRS and CDR2 YFSETQ. The CDR3 totals 15 residues. CDR3 bases: TGCGCCAGCAGCTTGGGTCTCGTATCTGTAGATGAGCAGTTCTTC. This translates into CASSLGLVSVDEQFF.

The count of this clone is one. The rearrangement joins TRBV15 to TRBJ2-7, with 8 bases fitting TRBD1. Per the germline V gene, CDR1 is LNHNV and CDR2 is YYDKDF (reference sequence). V lost 5 bases to trimming and J lost 1 base; unmatched junction nucleotides: 10. The CDR3 is 16 amino acids. The CDR3 reads CATSPTRDRYSYEQYF. The CDR3 DNA reads as TGTGCCACCAGCCCGACCCGGGACAGGTATTCCTACGAGCAGTACTTC.

The rearrangement joins TRBV9 to TRBJ2-7; 12 nucleotides match TRBD2. The germline V gene has CDR1 SGDLS and CDR2 YYNGEE. Germline trimming cut 0 bases from V and 2 bases from J; bases unmatched to any gene: 6. The CDR3 totals 17 residues. The CDR3 protein is CASSVGTSGGSTYEQYF. The CDR3 nucleotides are TGTGCCAGCAGCGTAGGCACTAGCGGGGGGTCGACCTACGAGCAGTACTTC.

The chain recombines TRBV7-2 with TRBJ1-2, with D perhaps matching TRBD1 (5 bases). The V end lost 0 bases, the J end lost 8 bases, and 19 bases lay between the germline ends. The CDR3 is 16 amino acids. Germline CDR1 reads SGHTA; CDR2 reads FQGNSA. Here the CDR3 DNA reads TGTGCCAGCAGCTTAGCCCCCGGGGGGGAAAGTTACGGCTACACCTTC. This translates into CASSLAPGGESYGYTF.

A few counts support this clone. The rearrangement uses TRBV2 and TRBJ1-1, with D possibly TRBD1 on 6 matching bases. With 6 bases removed from V and 11 bases from J, the gap between germline ends came to 13 bases. CDR1 and CDR2 (germline): SNHLY, FYNNEI. The CDR3 totals 11 residues. CDR3: CASRLQGAAFF. The DNA for the CDR3 is TGTGCCAGCAGGCTACAGGGCGCGGCTTTCTTT.

On this clone: One end of the junction does not line up with germline, which may come from a read error. The V and J genes are TRBV12-3 or TRBV12-4 and TRBJ1-1; D unclear. The CDR3 is 12 residues long. In DNA form, the CDR3 reads TGTGCCAGCATTTTAACTAACACTGAAGCTTTCTTT. Its translation: CASILTNTEAFF.

V usage is TRBV10-3 and J usage is TRBJ1-2, with TRBD1 matching 8 bases. The junction had 4 bases not matched to a gene; V was cut back by 2 bases and J by 8 bases. Per the germline V gene, CDR1 is ENHRY and CDR2 is SYGVKD. The CDR3 extends over 13 amino acids. The CDR3 nucleotides are TGTGCCATCAGTGAGAAACAGGGGGACGGCTACACCTTC. Its protein is CAISEKQGDGYTF.

This clone was found once. The chain is built from TRBV14 and TRBJ1-3; maybe TRBD1 (5 bases). The V end was cut by 5 bases, the J end by 6 bases, with 17 bases between. The CDR3 is made up of 15 amino acids. Germline V gene data show CDR1 as SGHDN and CDR2 as FVKESK. The CDR3 loop reads CASSATGGILNTIYF. CDR3 nucleotide sequence: TGTGCCAGCAGCGCAACCGGGGGGATACTAAACACCATATATTTT.

This chain links TRBV7-9 with TRBJ1-2; D remains unclear. The CDR3 is made up of 16 amino acids. In germline, CDR1 is SEHNR, CDR2 FQNEAQ (reference sequence). Between the trimmed V and J ends, which lost 6 bases and 5 bases, there was a span of 22 bases. The CDR3 spells CASSLRAAGSLYGYTF. The CDR3 DNA is TGTGCCAGCAGTTTGAGGGCGGCAGGTTCCCTTTATGGCTACACCTTC. The full variable domain, rest sourced from reference TRBV7-9 and TRBJ1-2, is DTGVSQNPRHKITKRGQNVTFRCDPISEHNRLYWYRQTLGQGPEFLTYFQNEAQLEKSRLLSDRFSAERPKGSFSTLEIQRTEQGDSAMYLCASSLRAAGSLYGYTFGSGTRLTVV.

This sequence joins TRBV15 and TRBJ2-6; a possible D gene is TRBD2 (5 bases). V was pared by 8 bases and J by 0 bases, with 11 bases between. Per germline, CDR1 LNHNV and CDR2 YYDKDF (reference sequence). CDR3 length equals 15 residues. The CDR3 DNA reads as TGTGCCACCGGAGGTGACCACTCTGGGGCCAACGTCCTGACTTTC. Protein sequence: CATGGDHSGANVLTF.

The chain has TRBV7-8 and TRBJ2-3; D is possibly TRBD2 (5 bases). The CDR3 extends over 15 amino acids. The germline V gene has CDR1 SGHVS and CDR2 FQNEAQ. V was cut by 7 bases and J by 6 bases, with 20 bases left in between. The CDR3 reads CASTTEGLGTDTQYF. As DNA, the CDR3 is TGTGCCAGCACCACCGAGGGTTTGGGAACGGATACGCAGTATTTT.

The chain links TRBV29-1 to TRBJ1-2, with TRBD1 identical over 8 bases. Per germline, CDR1 SQVTM and CDR2 ANQGSEA. The CDR3 is 13 residues long. V lost 5 bases to trimming and J lost 1 base; unmatched junction nucleotides: 3. The CDR3 DNA reads as TGCAGCGTTAACAGGGGGGTTAACTATGGCTACACCTTC. Translation gives CSVNRGVNYGYTF.

This chain uses TRBV27 with TRBJ2-3, with 12 bases that match TRBD2. This CDR3 region has 19 residues. CDR1 is MNHEY and CDR2 is SMNVEV in the germline V gene (reference sequence). V shed 5 bases, J shed 0 bases, and the junction held 12 bases outside the gene matches. The DNA for the CDR3 is TGTGCCAGCAGTCGGATTCTAGCGGGGGGGCCTTATAGCACAGATACGCAGTATTTT. It yields the protein CASSRILAGGPYSTDTQYF.

The V and J genes are TRBV2 and TRBJ2-7; the match to TRBD1 covers 7 bases. Germline CDR1 SNHLY, CDR2 FYNNEI. This CDR3 is 13 amino acids long. The ends lost 5 bases at V and 3 bases at J; junction bases unmatched: 4. The CDR3 region is CASSRGQVYEQYF. CDR3 bases: TGTGCCAGCAGTCGCGGACAGGTCTACGAGCAGTACTTC.

The chain is built from TRBV5-1 and TRBJ1-2; D is perhaps TRBD1 (5 bases). The CDR3 covers 13 residues. The V gene's germline CDR1 is SGHRS and CDR2 YFSETQ. V was clipped by 5 bases and J by 4 bases, with 12 bases between them. This CDR3 is CASRADSSYGYTF. The CDR3 DNA sequence: TGCGCCAGCAGGGCTGACAGCTCCTATGGCTACACCTTC.

The chain employs TRBV2 and TRBJ1-5; 10 positions agree with TRBD1. The CDR3 is 15 amino acids. The V gene end was trimmed by 8 bases and the J gene end by 0 bases; junction bases not matched to a gene: 4. Germline lookup yields CDR1 SNHLY and CDR2 FYNNEI. In DNA, the CDR3 is TGTGCCAGCCGGGACAGGGGCTCTAGCAATCAGCCCCAGCATTTT. It is translated as CASRDRGSSNQPQHF.

The chain carries TRBV5-4 and TRBJ1-3, with D possibly being TRBD1 (6 bases). The CDR3 is 15 residues long. Germline V gene lookup returns CDR1 SGHNT and CDR2 YYREEE (reference sequence). Trimming took 0 bases from V and 4 from J, leaving 11 bases between them. CDR3 nucleotide sequence: TGTGCCAGCAGCTTGGGGCCAGGGGAGGGAAACACCATATATTTT. Its protein product is CASSLGPGEGNTIYF.